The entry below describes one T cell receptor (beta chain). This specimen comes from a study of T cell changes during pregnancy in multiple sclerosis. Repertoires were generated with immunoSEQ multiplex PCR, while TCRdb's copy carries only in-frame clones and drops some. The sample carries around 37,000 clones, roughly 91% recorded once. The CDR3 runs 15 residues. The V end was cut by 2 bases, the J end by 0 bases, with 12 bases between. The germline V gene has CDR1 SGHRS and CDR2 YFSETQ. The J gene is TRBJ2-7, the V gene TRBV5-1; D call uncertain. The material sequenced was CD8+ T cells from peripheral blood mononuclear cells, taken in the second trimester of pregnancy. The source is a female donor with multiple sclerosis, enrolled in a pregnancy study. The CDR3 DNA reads TGCGCCAGCAGCTTCGAGACACCTCCCTCCTACGAGCAGTACTTC. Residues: CASSFETPPSYEQYF.